This T cell receptor (beta chain) was recovered during a study of cytomegalovirus exposure and HLA in healthy donors. Findings and limits, study-wide: It was in a later analysis that TCR association rates were seen to vary by HLA locus, highest for DRB1 and lowest for HLA-C. Across all donors, roughly uniform sequencing depth was an assumption of the presence/absence analyses. Trimming of TCR beta V- and J-genes showed a link, identified in a later analysis, to a missense DCLRE1C variant. The study recorded 150 to 200 TCR beta chains that were cytomegalovirus-associated.

Concerning this clone itself: Its antigen is unidentified.

Trimming removed 1 base from V and 6 bases from J, with 10 bases in between. The CDR3 is made up of 15 amino acids. CDR1 SEHNR and CDR2 FQNEAQ come from the germline V gene (reference sequence). Primers for the PCR totalled 60 Vbeta and 13 Jbeta. TCRdb keeps only in-frame clones here, not all; method: immunoSEQ multiplex PCR. The sample consists of roughly 34,000 clones, 84% of them appearing once. The TCR originated in a woman aged 18-35 years in good health and CMV-seronegative. The rearrangement joins TRBV7-9 to TRBJ1-6; D call uncertain. The source material was PBMCs. The CDR3 loop reads CASSLGLPGNSPLHF. CDR3 DNA: TGTGCCAGCAGCTTAGGTTTGCCGGGTAATTCACCCCTCCACTTT.